This passage covers 28 T cell receptor beta chains from one sample sequenced in a study of blood T cells in healthy people across ages. Combining a sample-barcoded 5' primer with a J-beta primer mix, a second PCR ran for about 7 to 12 cycles. Using its own MiXCR run on the 5' RACE reads, TCRdb lists one record per CDR3 protein. This sample has over a million distinct CDR3 sequences, with under 55% found just once. Specimen: blood. The receptor source for this set is a woman aged 55 to 70 in good health.

The chain has TRBV20-1 and TRBJ2-5, with a weak D call TRBD2 (6 bases). The CDR3 contains 13 residues. Germline V CDR1 and CDR2: DFQATT, SNEGSKA (reference sequence). Trimming stripped 6 bases from V and 1 base from J, with 12 bases between. CDR3 sequence reads: CSATGLIQETQYF. In DNA, the CDR3 is TGCAGTGCGACGGGACTCATCCAAGAGACCCAGTACTTC.

This clonotype was found a few times. This chain joins TRBV28 and TRBJ2-5; TRBD1 or TRBD2 may be the D gene (5 bases each). Per the germline V gene, CDR1 is MDHEN and CDR2 is SYDVKM. The germline V and J ends were trimmed by 6 bases and 3 bases, with 20 bases remaining between them. This CDR3 has 16 amino acids. The CDR3 coding sequence is TGTGCCAGCAGCCCAGCCTCTGGGGGAAGAAAAGAGACCCAGTACTTC. This gives the protein CASSPASGGRKETQYF. Full variable domain (missing parts from reference TRBV28 and TRBJ2-5): DVKVTQSSRYLVKRTGEKVFLECVQDMDHENMFWYRQDPGLGLRLIYFSYDVKMKEKGDIPEGYSVSREKKERFSLILESASTNQTSMYLCASSPASGGRKETQYFGPGTRLLVL.

DNA of the CDR3: TGTGCCAGCAGAACCAGGGGAAATGAGCAGTTCTTC. This codes for CASRTRGNEQFF. This rearrangement joins TRBV6-5 to TRBJ2-1; D possibly corresponds to TRBD1 (6 bases). The V and J ends lost 6 bases and 7 bases respectively, with 10 bases between them. This CDR3 contains 12 residues. CDR1 MNHEY and CDR2 SVGAGI come from the germline V gene.

The genes are TRBV27 and TRBJ1-4, with TRBD1 identical over 8 bases. CDR1 is MNHEY, CDR2 SMNVEV, per germline (reference sequence). V shed 1 base, J shed 4 bases, and the junction held 11 bases outside the gene matches. This CDR3 spans 18 amino acids. The CDR3 nucleotides read TGTGCCAGCAGTTTATATCGGGAACAGGGGGAAGATAATGAAAAACTGTTTTTT. It is translated as CASSLYREQGEDNEKLFF.

The chain combines TRBV28 with TRBJ2-2, with unresolved D. The CDR3 covers 12 residues. The germline V gene encodes CDR1 MDHEN and CDR2 SYDVKM. The V gene lost 7 bases and the J gene lost 4 bases, with 7 bases spanning the gap. CDR3: CASKQGTGELFF. CDR3 bases: TGTGCCAGCAAACAAGGCACCGGGGAGCTGTTTTTT.

This clonotype was counted between two and nine times. A much larger clone is a single base away; this may be a read error. The rearrangement uses TRBV12-3 or TRBV12-4 and TRBJ1-2, with D uncertain. This CDR3 spans 12 amino acids. Trimming shortened V by 1 base and J by 6 bases, and 6 bases separated the two germline ends. The CDR3 is CASSLDVHGYTF. CDR3 sequence (DNA): TGTGCCAGCAGTTTAGACGTCCATGGCTACACCTTC.

The chain combines TRBV4-2 with TRBJ1-6, with D possibly being TRBD1 (6 bases). In germline, CDR1 is LGHNA, CDR2 YNFKEQ. Trimming stripped 0 bases from V and 7 bases from J, with 16 bases between. CDR3 size: 17 residues. CDR3 amino acids: CASSQDRTAGVNSPLHF. CDR3 nucleotides: TGTGCCAGCAGCCAAGATAGAACGGCAGGGGTGAATTCACCCCTCCACTTT.

This clonotype was counted between two and nine times. The chain couples TRBV11-2 to TRBJ2-4; no firm D call. This CDR3 has 13 amino acids. V was shortened by 3 bases and J by 5 bases, with 8 bases between the two germline ends. Germline V lookup: CDR1 SGHAT, CDR2 FQNNGV. CDR3 in amino acids: CASSLGRQNIQYF. In DNA, the CDR3 is TGTGCCAGCAGCTTGGGCCGTCAAAACATTCAGTACTTC.

The CDR3 DNA is TGCGCCAGCGGCAGGGACAATGAGCAGTTCTTC. Amino acids: CASGRDNEQFF. The chain couples TRBV10-1 to TRBJ2-1; possibly TRBD1 for D (5 bases). Deletions cut 8 bases from V and 5 bases from J, with 7 bases between. This CDR3 is 11 amino acids long. Germline values: CDR1 WNHNN, CDR2 SYGVQD (reference sequence).

This clonotype was picked up a small number of times. The chain links TRBV7-9 to TRBJ1-5; TRBD1 might be the D (6 bases). Per germline, CDR1 SEHNR and CDR2 FQNEAQ (reference sequence). Trimming removed 6 bases at V and 9 bases at J, with 24 bases between. This CDR3 spans 16 amino acids. The CDR3 protein is CASSRGSGTLLTPQHF. DNA of the CDR3: TGTGCCAGCAGTAGGGGATCCGGGACACTTTTAACGCCCCAGCATTTT. Variable domain in full (rest from reference TRBV7-9 and TRBJ1-5): DTGVSQNPRHKITKRGQNVTFRCDPISEHNRLYWYRQTLGQGPEFLTYFQNEAQLEKSRLLSDRFSAERPKGSFSTLEIQRTEQGDSAMYLCASSRGSGTLLTPQHFGDGTRLSIL.

A few counts support this clonotype. The V gene is TRBV30, the J gene TRBJ2-7; either TRBD1 or TRBD2 may fit D (5 bases each). Germline V lookup: CDR1 GTSNPN, CDR2 SVGIG (reference sequence). CDR3 size: 14 residues. V was pared by 0 bases and J by 0 bases, with 9 bases between. The CDR3 is CAWSVLGTSYEQYF. In nucleotides, the CDR3 is TGTGCCTGGAGTGTATTAGGGACCTCCTACGAGCAGTACTTC.

The V call is TRBV11-2, the J call TRBJ2-7; D possibly corresponds to TRBD1 (5 bases). This CDR3 has 15 amino acids. Trimming left V 0 bases short and J 1 base short, with 10 bases between. The V gene's germline CDR1 is SGHAT and CDR2 FQNNGV. The CDR3 spells CASSLDPGWSYEQYF. In DNA, the CDR3 is TGTGCCAGCAGCTTAGACCCAGGGTGGTCCTACGAGCAGTACTTC. Full variable domain (remainder filled in from reference TRBV11-2 and TRBJ2-7): EAGVAQSPRYKIIEKRQSVAFWCNPISGHATLYWYQQILGQGPKLLIQFQNNGVVDDSQLPKDRFSAERLKGVDSTLKIQPAKLEDSAVYLCASSLDPGWSYEQYFGPGTRLTVT.

In this sample, this clonotype turned up a few times. The chain links TRBV20-1 to TRBJ2-7; 12 bases align to TRBD1. V lost 3 bases, J lost 0 bases, and 6 bases stayed unmatched. The CDR3 has 16 residues. Germline lookup yields CDR1 DFQATT and CDR2 SNEGSKA (reference sequence). The CDR3 bases are TGCAGTGCTAGCTTAGGGACAGGGGGCCGCTCCTACGAGCAGTACTTC. As protein: CSASLGTGGRSYEQYF.

This sequence joins TRBV5-6 and TRBJ2-1; D ambiguous. Germline-derived CDR1 and CDR2 are SGHDT and YYEEEE. The length of the CDR3 is 13 residues. Deletions cut 4 bases from V and 4 bases from J, with 9 bases between. CDR3 amino acids: CASSTDIYNEQFF. The CDR3 nucleotides read TGTGCCAGCAGCACAGACATTTACAATGAGCAGTTCTTC.

As regards this clonotype: One end of the junction varies from germline; a read error may be responsible. This chain links TRBV11-2 with TRBJ2-1, with TRBD2 matching over 7 bases. CDR3 length: 16 amino acids. Germline V gene lookup returns CDR1 SGHAT and CDR2 FQNNGV. Here the CDR3 reads CASSSVNGLEDNEQFF. CDR3 coding DNA: TGCGCCAGCAGCTCGGTCAACGGACTAGAGGACAATGAGCAGTTCTTC.

The table lists this clonotype with a few counts. J is TRBJ2-7 and V is TRBV27, with D maybe TRBD1 (6 bases). The V end lost 10 bases, the J end lost 4 bases, and 11 bases lay between the germline ends. This CDR3 spans 11 amino acids. Germline assignment: CDR1 MNHEY and CDR2 SMNVEV (reference sequence). The CDR3 region has the DNA TGTGCCACAGGGGCTCTATACGAGCAGTACTTC. Its translation is CATGALYEQYF.

For the CDR3, the DNA is TGTGCCAGCAGCGGGACAGGGGGCCGTTCGGGCACGCAGTATTTT. The encoded protein is CASSGTGGRSGTQYF. The genes are TRBV12-3 or TRBV12-4 and TRBJ2-3, with TRBD1 identical over 12 bases. The J segment lost 9 bases and the V segment lost 6 bases, leaving 10 bases of the junction unmatched. The CDR3 has 15 amino acids.

This clonotype was detected only a few times. The V call is TRBV27, the J call TRBJ2-4, with D perhaps TRBD1 or TRBD2 (5 bases each). The CDR3 has 16 amino acids. Trimming took off 7 bases at V and 0 bases at J, with 16 bases between the two ends. Germline lookup yields CDR1 MNHEY and CDR2 SMNVEV (reference sequence). The CDR3 loop is CASTPGGGIAKNIQYF. The CDR3, as DNA: TGTGCCAGCACTCCTGGTGGGGGAATAGCCAAAAACATTCAGTACTTC.

The gene calls are TRBV7-6 and TRBJ2-7; D is possibly TRBD1 (5 bases). Trimming removed 4 bases at V and 3 bases at J, with 13 bases between. Germline V gives CDR1 SGHVS, CDR2 FNYEAQ. The CDR3 spans 14 residues. CDR3: CASSSEVGHYEQYF. The CDR3 nucleotides are TGTGCCAGCAGCTCGGAAGTGGGGCACTACGAGCAGTACTTC.

This clonotype was seen more than once but under ten times. The gene calls are TRBV7-6 and TRBJ2-2; perhaps D is TRBD1 or TRBD2 (6 bases each). From germline, CDR1 is SGHVS and CDR2 FNYEAQ. The V end was cut by 1 base, the J end by 4 bases, with 10 bases between. The CDR3 is 15 residues long. The CDR3 coding sequence is TGTGCCAGCAGCTTAGGAGGGGGAGGCACCGGGGAGCTGTTTTTT. Amino acids: CASSLGGGGTGELFF.

The CDR3 DNA follows: TGTGCCAGCAGCCGGGACGTCCCCTTTGAGGCTTTCTTT. This encodes CASSRDVPFEAFF. The V and J genes are TRBV14 and TRBJ1-1; D possibly corresponds to TRBD1 (5 bases). V gave up 4 bases and J gave up 11 bases, with 17 bases separating them. CDR3 size: 13 residues. Germline lookup yields CDR1 SGHDN and CDR2 FVKESK.

This clonotype was found a few times. The rearrangement uses TRBV6-6 and TRBJ1-5; D might be TRBD1 (6 bases). This CDR3 comprises 15 residues. V was shortened by 6 bases and J by 2 bases, with 14 bases between the two germline ends. Germline CDR1 is MNHNY and CDR2 is SVGAGI (reference sequence). CDR3 in amino acids: CASSSGGAGNQPQHF. CDR3 bases: TGTGCCAGCAGCTCGGGGGGGGCTGGCAATCAGCCCCAGCATTTT.

This clonotype has at least ten counts. The CDR3, as DNA: TGCGCCAGCAGCTTGGGGCACAGCACAGATACGCAGTATTTT. As protein: CASSLGHSTDTQYF. V is TRBV5-1 and J is TRBJ2-3, with D hard to call. This CDR3 has 14 residues. V was pared by 0 bases and J by 0 bases, with 5 bases between. Germline V gives CDR1 SGHRS, CDR2 YFSETQ.

The CDR3 loop reads CASTLRDRVQETQYF. CDR3 DNA sequence: TGTGCCAGCACCCTACGGGACAGGGTTCAAGAGACCCAGTACTTC. This chain joins TRBV27 and TRBJ2-5, with 9 bases lining up with TRBD1. Unmatched junction bases numbered 8, after V lost 7 bases and J lost 2 bases. CDR1 and CDR2 from the germline V gene are MNHEY and SMNVEV (reference sequence). The CDR3 has 15 residues.

The chain combines TRBV5-6 with TRBJ2-5; the match to TRBD2 covers 9 bases. The J call may be in error: the DNA end matches TRBJ2-7 better. The CDR3 consists of 15 residues. From germline, CDR1 is SGHDT and CDR2 YYEEEE. CDR3 loop: CASSLRRLAEYEQYF. Here the CDR3 DNA reads TGTGCCAGCAGCTTACGGAGACTAGCGGAATACGAGCAGTACTTC.

The chain couples TRBV5-1 to TRBJ2-1; TRBD2 might be the D (6 bases). CDR1 is SGHRS and CDR2 is YFSETQ in the germline V gene. CDR3 length: 15 amino acids. The germline V and J ends were trimmed by 5 bases and 2 bases, with 14 bases remaining between them. The CDR3 spells CASSLAEGTYNEQFF. Written as DNA, the CDR3 is TGCGCCAGCAGTTTAGCGGAGGGGACCTACAATGAGCAGTTCTTC.

This clonotype has a single count. One end of the junction fails to match germline, which may point to a read error. The V gene is TRBV27, the J gene TRBJ1-2; D perhaps matches TRBD1 (6 bases). The CDR3 has 16 residues. The germline CDR1 and CDR2 sequences are MNHEY and SMNVEV (reference sequence). This CDR3 reads CVSSFRFRGGDYGYTF. The CDR3 DNA reads as TGTGTCAGCAGTTTTCGGTTTAGGGGGGGCGACTATGGCTACACCTTC.

This clonotype was observed once. V usage is TRBV6-6 and J usage is TRBJ2-1; D gene ambiguous. V was cut by 0 bases and J by 8 bases, with 17 bases left in between. CDR1 MNHNY and CDR2 SVGAGI come from the germline V gene (reference sequence). The CDR3 totals 16 residues. Written as DNA, the CDR3 is TGTGCCAGCAGTTACTCGGGCCCCCCCGGTGTGGATGAGCAGTTCTTC. It codes for CASSYSGPPGVDEQFF.